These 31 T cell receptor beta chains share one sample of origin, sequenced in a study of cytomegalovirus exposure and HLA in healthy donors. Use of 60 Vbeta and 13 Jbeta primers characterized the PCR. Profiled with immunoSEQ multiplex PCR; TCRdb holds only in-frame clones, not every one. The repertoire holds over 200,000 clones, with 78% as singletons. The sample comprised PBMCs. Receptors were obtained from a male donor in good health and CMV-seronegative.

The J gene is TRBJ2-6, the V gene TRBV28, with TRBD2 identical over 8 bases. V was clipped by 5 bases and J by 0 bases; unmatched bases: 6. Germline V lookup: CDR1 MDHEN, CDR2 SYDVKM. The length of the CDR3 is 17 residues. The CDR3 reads CASSAGGAYSGANVLTF. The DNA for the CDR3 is TGTGCCAGCAGTGCGGGGGGCGCCTACTCTGGGGCCAACGTCCTGACTTTC.

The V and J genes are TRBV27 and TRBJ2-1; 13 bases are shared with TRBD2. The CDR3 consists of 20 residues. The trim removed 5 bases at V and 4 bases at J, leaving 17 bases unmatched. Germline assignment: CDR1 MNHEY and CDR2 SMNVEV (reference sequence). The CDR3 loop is CASSPTGWVGTSGMYNEQFF. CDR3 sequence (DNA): TGTGCCAGCAGTCCGACCGGTTGGGTAGGGACTAGCGGGATGTACAATGAGCAGTTCTTC.

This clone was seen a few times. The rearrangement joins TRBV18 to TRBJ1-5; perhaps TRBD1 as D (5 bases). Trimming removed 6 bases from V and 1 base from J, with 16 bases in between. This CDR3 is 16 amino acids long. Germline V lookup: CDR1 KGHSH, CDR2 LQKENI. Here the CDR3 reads CASSADRIPSNQPQHF. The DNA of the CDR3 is TGTGCCAGCTCGGCAGACAGAATTCCGAGCAATCAGCCCCAGCATTTT. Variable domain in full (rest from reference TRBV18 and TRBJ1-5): NAGVMQNPRHLVRRRGQEARLRCSPMKGHSHVYWYRQLPEEGLKFMVYLQKENIIDESGMPKERFSAEFPKEGPSILRIQQVVRGDSAAYFCASSADRIPSNQPQHFGDGTRLSIL.

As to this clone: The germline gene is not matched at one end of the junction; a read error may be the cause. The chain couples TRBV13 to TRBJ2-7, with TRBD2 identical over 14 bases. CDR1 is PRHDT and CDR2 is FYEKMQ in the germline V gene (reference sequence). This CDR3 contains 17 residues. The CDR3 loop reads CASSLGTSGRLEYEQYF. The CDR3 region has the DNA TGTGCCAGCAGCCTAGGGACTAGCGGGAGACTAGAGTACGAGCAGTACTTC.

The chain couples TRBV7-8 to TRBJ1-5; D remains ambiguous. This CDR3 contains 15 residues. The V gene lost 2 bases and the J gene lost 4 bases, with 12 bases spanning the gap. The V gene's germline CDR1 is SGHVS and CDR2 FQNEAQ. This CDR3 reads CASSLHQNLNQPQHF. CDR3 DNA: TGTGCCAGCAGCTTACACCAAAACTTAAATCAGCCCCAGCATTTT.

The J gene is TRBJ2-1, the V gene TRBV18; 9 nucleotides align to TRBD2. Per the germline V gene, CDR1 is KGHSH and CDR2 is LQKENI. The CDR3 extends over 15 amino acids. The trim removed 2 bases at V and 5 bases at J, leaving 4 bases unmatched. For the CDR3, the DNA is TGTGCCAGCTCACCAGAGACTAGCGGCGACAATGAGCAGTTCTTC. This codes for CASSPETSGDNEQFF. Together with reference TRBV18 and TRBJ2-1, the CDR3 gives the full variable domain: NAGVMQNPRHLVRRRGQEARLRCSPMKGHSHVYWYRQLPEEGLKFMVYLQKENIIDESGMPKERFSAEFPKEGPSILRIQQVVRGDSAAYFCASSPETSGDNEQFFGPGTRLTVL.

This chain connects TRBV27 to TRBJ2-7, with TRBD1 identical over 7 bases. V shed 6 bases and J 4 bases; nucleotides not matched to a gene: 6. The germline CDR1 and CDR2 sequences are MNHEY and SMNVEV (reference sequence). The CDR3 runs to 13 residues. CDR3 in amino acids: CASRKTGMYEQYF. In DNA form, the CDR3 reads TGTGCCAGCAGAAAGACAGGGATGTACGAGCAGTACTTC.

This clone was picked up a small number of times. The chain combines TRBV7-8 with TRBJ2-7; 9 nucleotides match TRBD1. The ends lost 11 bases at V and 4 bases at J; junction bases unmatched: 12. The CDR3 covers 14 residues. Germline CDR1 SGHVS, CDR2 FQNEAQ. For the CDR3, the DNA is TGTGCCTCGAAGTCAGGGACAGGGAAATACGAGCAGTACTTC. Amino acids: CASKSGTGKYEQYF.

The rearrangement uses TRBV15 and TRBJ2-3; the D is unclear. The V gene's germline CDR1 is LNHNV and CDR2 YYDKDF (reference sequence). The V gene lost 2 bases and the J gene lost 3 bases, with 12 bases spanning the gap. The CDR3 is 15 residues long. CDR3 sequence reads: CATSRQRARTDTQYF. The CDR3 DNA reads TGTGCCACCAGCAGACAACGTGCTAGGACAGATACGCAGTATTTT.

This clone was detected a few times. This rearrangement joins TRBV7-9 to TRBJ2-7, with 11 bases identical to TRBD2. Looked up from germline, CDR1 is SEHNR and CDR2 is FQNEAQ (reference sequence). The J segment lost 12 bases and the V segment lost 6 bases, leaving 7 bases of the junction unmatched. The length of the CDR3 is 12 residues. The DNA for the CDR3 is TGTGCCAGCAGTGCTAGCGGGAGGCGTAGGTACTTC. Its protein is CASSASGRRRYF.

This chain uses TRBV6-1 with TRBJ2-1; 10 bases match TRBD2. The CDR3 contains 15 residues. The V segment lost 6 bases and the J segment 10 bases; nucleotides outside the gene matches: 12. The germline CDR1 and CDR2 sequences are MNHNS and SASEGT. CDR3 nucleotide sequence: TGTGCCAGCAGCGAGGGGCTAGCGGGAGTCGGAGAGCAGTTCTTC. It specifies CASSEGLAGVGEQFF.

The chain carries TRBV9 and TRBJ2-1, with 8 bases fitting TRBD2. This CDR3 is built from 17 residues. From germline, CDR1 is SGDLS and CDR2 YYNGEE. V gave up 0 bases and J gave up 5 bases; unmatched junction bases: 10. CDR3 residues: CASSVDPGGGPNNEQFF. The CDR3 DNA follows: TGTGCCAGCAGCGTAGATCCGGGGGGGGGTCCCAACAATGAGCAGTTCTTC.

The CDR3, as DNA: TGTGCCACCTCCCGGCCAGGCAACTCCCCCAATGAGCAGTTCTTC. Translating it yields CATSRPGNSPNEQFF. The chain carries TRBV19 and TRBJ2-1; D uncertain. The CDR3 extends over 15 amino acids. Trimming took 10 bases from V and 6 from J, leaving 22 bases between them. Germline CDR1 reads LNHDA; CDR2 reads SQIVND (reference sequence). Together with reference TRBV19 and TRBJ2-1, the CDR3 gives the full variable domain: DGGITQSPKYLFRKEGQNVTLSCEQNLNHDAMYWYRQDPGQGLRLIYYSQIVNDFQKGDIAEGYSVSREKKESFPLTVTSAQKNPTAFYLCATSRPGNSPNEQFFGPGTRLTVL.

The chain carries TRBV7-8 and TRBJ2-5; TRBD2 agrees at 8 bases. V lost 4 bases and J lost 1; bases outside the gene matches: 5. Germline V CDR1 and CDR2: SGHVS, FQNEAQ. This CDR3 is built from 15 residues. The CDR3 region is CASSSTGGPQETQYF. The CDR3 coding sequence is TGTGCCAGCAGCTCGACGGGGGGGCCCCAAGAGACCCAGTACTTC.

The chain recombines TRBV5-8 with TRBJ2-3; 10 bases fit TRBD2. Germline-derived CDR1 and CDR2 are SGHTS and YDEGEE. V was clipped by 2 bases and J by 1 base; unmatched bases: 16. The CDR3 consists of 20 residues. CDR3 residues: CASSFLRAGGPQAGTDTQYF. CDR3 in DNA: TGTGCCAGCAGCTTCCTTAGAGCGGGAGGGCCCCAAGCCGGCACAGATACGCAGTATTTT.

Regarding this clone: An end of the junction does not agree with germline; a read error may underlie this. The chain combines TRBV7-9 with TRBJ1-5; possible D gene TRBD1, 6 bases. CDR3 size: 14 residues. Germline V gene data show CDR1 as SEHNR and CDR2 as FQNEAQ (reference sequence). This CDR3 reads CSSSFGTGNQPQHF. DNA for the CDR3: TGTTCCAGCAGCTTCGGAACAGGGAATCAGCCCCAGCATTTT.

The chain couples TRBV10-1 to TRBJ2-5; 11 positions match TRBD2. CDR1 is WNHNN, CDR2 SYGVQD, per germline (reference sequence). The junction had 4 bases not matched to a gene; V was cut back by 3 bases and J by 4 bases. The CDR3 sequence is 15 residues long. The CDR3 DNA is TGCGCCAGCAGTGAAGGTAGCGGGGGGGCAGAGACCCAGTACTTC. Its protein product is CASSEGSGGAETQYF.

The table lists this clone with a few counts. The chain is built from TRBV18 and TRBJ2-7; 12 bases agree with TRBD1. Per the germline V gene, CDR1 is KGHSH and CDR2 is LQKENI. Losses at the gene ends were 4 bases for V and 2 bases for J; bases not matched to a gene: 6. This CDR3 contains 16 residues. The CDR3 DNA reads TGTGCCAGCTCACTCTCCGGGACAGGGGGCACCTACGAGCAGTACTTC. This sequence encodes CASSLSGTGGTYEQYF.

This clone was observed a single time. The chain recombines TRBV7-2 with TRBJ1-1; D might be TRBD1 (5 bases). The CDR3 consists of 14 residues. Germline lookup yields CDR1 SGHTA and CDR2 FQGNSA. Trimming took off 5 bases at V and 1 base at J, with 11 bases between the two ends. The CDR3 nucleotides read TGTGCCAGCAGCCCGAGACAGAGGAACACTGAAGCTTTCTTT. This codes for CASSPRQRNTEAFF.

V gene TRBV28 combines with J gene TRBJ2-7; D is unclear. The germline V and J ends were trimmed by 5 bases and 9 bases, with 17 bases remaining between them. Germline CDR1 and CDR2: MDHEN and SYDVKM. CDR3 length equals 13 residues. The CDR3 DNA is TGTGCCAGCAGTGTTGAGCCCCTACGAGGGCAGTACTTC. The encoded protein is CASSVEPLRGQYF.

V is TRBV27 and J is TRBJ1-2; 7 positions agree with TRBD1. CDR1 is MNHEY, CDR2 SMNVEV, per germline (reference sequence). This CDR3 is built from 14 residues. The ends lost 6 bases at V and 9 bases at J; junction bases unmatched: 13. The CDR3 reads CASSRTGPSRSYTF. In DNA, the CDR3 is TGTGCCAGCAGCCGGACAGGTCCCTCCCGAAGCTACACCTTC.

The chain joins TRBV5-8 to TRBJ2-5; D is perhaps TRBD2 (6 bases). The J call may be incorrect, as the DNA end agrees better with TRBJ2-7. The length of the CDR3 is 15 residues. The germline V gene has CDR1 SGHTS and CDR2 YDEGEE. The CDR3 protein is CASSLAGGSSYEQYF. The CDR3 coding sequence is TGTGCCAGCAGCTTGGCCGGGGGAAGCTCCTACGAGCAGTACTTC.

As DNA, the CDR3 is TGTGCCTGGAGTCCGGCTGGAGGGACAGGGGATCAGCCCCAGCATTTT. It specifies CAWSPAGGTGDQPQHF. The chain carries TRBV30 and TRBJ1-5, with TRBD1 matching 10 bases. This CDR3 has 16 residues. Germline V lookup: CDR1 GTSNPN, CDR2 SVGIG (reference sequence). V trimming: 2 bases; J trimming: 5 bases; junction bases outside the gene matches: 9.

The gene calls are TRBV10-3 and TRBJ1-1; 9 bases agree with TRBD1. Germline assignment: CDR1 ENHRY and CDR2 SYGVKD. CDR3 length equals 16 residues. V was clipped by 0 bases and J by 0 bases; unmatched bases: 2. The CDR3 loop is CAISESGTGMNTEAFF. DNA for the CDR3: TGTGCCATCAGTGAGTCCGGGACAGGGATGAACACTGAAGCTTTCTTT.

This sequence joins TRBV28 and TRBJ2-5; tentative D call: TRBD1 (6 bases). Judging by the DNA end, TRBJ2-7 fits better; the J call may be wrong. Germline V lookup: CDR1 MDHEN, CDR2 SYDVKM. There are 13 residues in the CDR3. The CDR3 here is CASSNRVSYEQYF. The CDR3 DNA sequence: TGTGCCAGCAGTAACAGGGTCTCCTACGAGCAGTACTTC.

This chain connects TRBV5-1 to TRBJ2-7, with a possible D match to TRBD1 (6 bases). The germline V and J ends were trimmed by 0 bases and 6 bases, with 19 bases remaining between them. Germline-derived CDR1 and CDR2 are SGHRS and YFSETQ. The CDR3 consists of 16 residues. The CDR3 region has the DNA TGCGCCAGCAGCTTGGGACAGGTGGATGGGGGTGGCGAGCAGTACTTC. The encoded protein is CASSLGQVDGGGEQYF.

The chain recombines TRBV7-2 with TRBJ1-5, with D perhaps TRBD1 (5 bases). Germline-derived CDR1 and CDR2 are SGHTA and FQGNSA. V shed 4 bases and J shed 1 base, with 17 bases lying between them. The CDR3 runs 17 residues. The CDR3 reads CASSYATVRLSNQPQHF. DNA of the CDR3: TGTGCCAGCAGCTATGCGACAGTGAGGTTAAGCAATCAGCCCCAGCATTTT.

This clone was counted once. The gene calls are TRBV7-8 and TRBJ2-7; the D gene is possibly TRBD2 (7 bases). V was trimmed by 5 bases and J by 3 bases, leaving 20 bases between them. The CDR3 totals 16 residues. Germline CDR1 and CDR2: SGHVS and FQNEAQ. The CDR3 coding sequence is TGTGCCAGCAGCCCGGAGGGGGGCGGGAGCTACTACGAGCAGTACTTC. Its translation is CASSPEGGGSYYEQYF.

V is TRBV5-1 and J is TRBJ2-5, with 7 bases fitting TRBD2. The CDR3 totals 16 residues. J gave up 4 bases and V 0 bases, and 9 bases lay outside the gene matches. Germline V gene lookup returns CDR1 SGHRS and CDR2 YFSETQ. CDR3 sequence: CASSLAYMREGETQYF. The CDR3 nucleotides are TGCGCCAGCAGCTTGGCCTATATGAGGGAGGGAGAGACCCAGTACTTC. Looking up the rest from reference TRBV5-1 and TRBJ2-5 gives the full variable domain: KAGVTQTPRYLIKTRGQQVTLSCSPISGHRSVSWYQQTPGQGLQFLFEYFSETQRNKGNFPGRFSGRQFSNSRSEMNVSTLELGDSALYLCASSLAYMREGETQYFGPGTRLLVL.

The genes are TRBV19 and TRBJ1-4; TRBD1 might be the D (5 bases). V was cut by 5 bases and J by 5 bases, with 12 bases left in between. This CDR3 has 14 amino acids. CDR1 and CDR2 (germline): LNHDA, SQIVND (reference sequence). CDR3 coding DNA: TGTGCCAGTAGTCCGTATGGGGCGAATGAAAAACTGTTTTTT. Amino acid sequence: CASSPYGANEKLFF.

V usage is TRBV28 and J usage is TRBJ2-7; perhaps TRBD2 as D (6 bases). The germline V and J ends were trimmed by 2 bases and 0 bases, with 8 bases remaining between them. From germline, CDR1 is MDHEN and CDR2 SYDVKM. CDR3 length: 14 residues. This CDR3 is CASSLAGTSYEQYF. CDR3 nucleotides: TGTGCCAGCAGTTTAGCGGGAACCTCCTACGAGCAGTACTTC. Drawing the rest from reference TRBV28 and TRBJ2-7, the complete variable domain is DVKVTQSSRYLVKRTGEKVFLECVQDMDHENMFWYRQDPGLGLRLIYFSYDVKMKEKGDIPEGYSVSREKKERFSLILESASTNQTSMYLCASSLAGTSYEQYFGPGTRLTVT.